The clone carrying this T cell receptor (beta chain) has ten or more counts. Its target is not known. The starting material, 2 million PBMCs stored at -80 C, gave rise to the unsorted libraries. The V segment lost 2 bases and the J segment 8 bases; nucleotides outside the gene matches: 8. CDR3 length: 13 amino acids. The V gene's germline CDR1 is SQVTM and CDR2 ANQGSEA. This sample stems from a study of neurological immune-mediated disorders. The study, taken as a whole, reports: Multiple sclerosis patients had less TCR clonal expansion than even healthy controls, unlike HTLV-1-associated myelopathy.

Synthesis of cDNA used 5'RACE (with 10-nucleotide random UMIs). TCRdb recomputed calls from the 5' RACE reads with MiXCR, one row per CDR3 protein. The sample yields roughly 60,000 distinct CDR3 sequences, 4.5% to 5.5% seen once. The clonotype comes from a woman aged 45-65 years with multiple sclerosis. The sequenced sample consisted of PBMCs. The chain uses TRBV29-1 and TRBJ1-2, with 7 bases matching TRBD1. The CDR3 DNA reads TGCAGCGTTGAACCCCGAGACAGGGAAGGCTACACCTTC. It yields the protein CSVEPRDREGYTF.